This T cell receptor (beta chain) was found in a study of blood T cell repertoires in COVID-19. Looking at the study overall: Samples representing acute and convalescent COVID-19 were sourced from the United States, Italy and Spain. Sources were T cells, B-cell-depleted T cells, or PBMCs; the material itself was cDNA or gDNA.

Authors' analysis steps: Amplification from reference gene primers served as the basis for estimated nucleated cell counts. The table came from immunoSEQ multiplex PCR; TCRdb's copy has only in-frame clones and leaves some out. V and J calls and clone size come straight from that table; D and trimming were deduced from the DNA. The sample shows 51,000 or so clones, around 85% of them seen only once. Source material: peripheral blood. This clonotype was sampled from a woman older than 75 with COVID-19, enrolled during active disease.

CDR3 in DNA: TGTGCCACCAGTGATTTGCGCGGGGGCAATGAGCAGTTCTTC. Amino acid sequence: CATSDLRGGNEQFF. The chain recombines TRBV24-1 with TRBJ2-1; 7 bases are shared with TRBD2. Per germline, CDR1 KGHDR and CDR2 SFDVKD. V lost 0 bases to trimming and J lost 6 bases; unmatched junction nucleotides: 1. This CDR3 contains 14 residues.